This T cell receptor beta chain was identified in a study of shared clonotypes between healthy human individuals. Study observations and caveats: Shared across several donors were roughly 5.3% of the naive CD4 clonotypes. Estimated richness was generally greater in naive than memory subsets.

To note about this clone: Its cognate antigen is unknown. Distinct nucleotide sequences in the sample also encode this CDR3.

Germline CDR1 is SGDLS and CDR2 is YYNGEE. The germline V and J ends were trimmed by 4 bases and 5 bases, with 9 bases remaining between them. The length of the CDR3 is 13 residues. Terminally differentiated effector memory CD45RA+ cells were excluded from the naive CD8 cells, which were CD45RO-negative and positively selected for CCR7. Healthy adults negative for HIV, lacking recent acute infections or vaccinations, served as donors. Using immunoSEQ multiplex PCR, the repertoire was profiled, and TCRdb retains in-frame clones only, with some absent. The table shows about 2.1 million clones, with just over 90% occurring only once.

The specimen was naive CD8+ T cells from PBMCs. The sequence derives from a young man in good health. Some clones in this sample may be carry-over from other donors' samples. The chain couples TRBV9 to TRBJ2-2; weak D call: TRBD2 (5 bases). The CDR3: CASSQTGTGELFF. For the CDR3, the DNA is TGTGCCAGCAGCCAAACGGGAACCGGGGAGCTGTTTTTT.